Described below is a single T cell receptor (beta chain) sequence and its context. The sample is drawn from a study of T cell responses to AZD1222 COVID-19 vaccine. Study context: It was second doses at about 4 or about 12 weeks that were pooled.

The CDR3 loop spans 14 amino acids. Germline V CDR1 and CDR2: SGHRS, YFSETQ. V dropped 0 bases and J dropped 7; count of bases not matched to a gene: 4. Method: immunoSEQ multiplex PCR; TCRdb's copy keeps in-frame clones and lacks some. The table has 150,000 to 200,000 clones, 87% seen once. This receptor was taken from an adult in good health. The sequencing used peripheral blood, collected on day 0 of AZD1222 vaccination. The V call is TRBV5-1, the J call TRBJ1-5; 7 nucleotides align to TRBD1. The CDR3 DNA follows: TGCGCCAGCAGCTTGGATACAGGGGACCAGCCCCAGCATTTT. This translates into CASSLDTGDQPQHF.